Presented here are 9 T cell receptor beta chains from one specimen sequenced in a study of T cell repertoires in cytomegalovirus infection. TCRdb reanalysed the reads using MiXCR and keeps one entry per CDR3 protein. The data contain just under 300,000 distinct CDR3 sequences, approximately 8.9% of them singletons. Sequencing was carried out using PBMCs. These receptors all stem from a human donor in good health (CMV status not recorded). Some clones in this sample may be carry-over from other donors' samples.

This clonotype has at least ten counts. The genes are TRBV2 and TRBJ2-7; TRBD1 is a possible D gene (6 bases). Trimming removed 2 bases at V and 4 bases at J, with 12 bases between. Germline CDR1 is SNHLY and CDR2 is FYNNEI. This CDR3 contains 14 residues. The CDR3 loop reads CASSELTRGYEQYV. The CDR3 nucleotides read TGTGCCAGCAGTGAATTAACCAGGGGATACGAGCAGTACGTC.

There are many counts of this clonotype. The rearrangement uses TRBV4-1 and TRBJ1-2; 8 bases fit TRBD1. From germline, CDR1 is MGHRA and CDR2 YSYEKL. The length of the CDR3 is 15 residues. V was clipped by 5 bases and J by 4 bases; unmatched bases: 9. CDR3: CASSDPRTGSYGYTF. The CDR3 coding sequence is TGCGCCAGCAGCGACCCTCGGACAGGGTCCTATGGCTACACCTTC.

This clonotype came up many times. The V gene is TRBV14, the J gene TRBJ1-1; D remains ambiguous. With 5 bases removed from V and 4 bases from J, the gap between germline ends came to 11 bases. The CDR3 runs to 13 residues. Germline CDR1 is SGHDN and CDR2 is FVKESK. CDR3 loop: CASSSLAATEAFF. In DNA, the CDR3 is TGTGCCAGCAGCTCTTTGGCTGCCACTGAAGCTTTCTTT.

This clonotype turned up a few times. This chain uses TRBV28 with TRBJ1-5; D might be TRBD1 (6 bases). CDR3 length: 16 amino acids. Germline CDR1 MDHEN, CDR2 SYDVKM. Trimming shortened V by 3 bases and J by 0 bases, and 12 bases separated the two germline ends. The CDR3 region is CASSFGGFYSNQPQHF. The CDR3, as DNA: TGTGCCAGCAGTTTCGGGGGCTTTTATAGCAATCAGCCCCAGCATTTT.

Only one count was recorded for this clonotype. The chain couples TRBV13 to TRBJ1-6; D call uncertain. Per germline, CDR1 PRHDT and CDR2 FYEKMQ (reference sequence). CDR3 size: 15 residues. V shed 1 base and J shed 9 bases, with 13 bases lying between them. The CDR3: CASSLDSGLGSPLHF. CDR3 DNA: TGTGCCAGCAGCTTAGACTCCGGGTTAGGTTCACCCCTCCACTTT.

This clonotype was seen at least ten times. This chain uses TRBV28 with TRBJ2-3, with TRBD2 matching 9 bases. This CDR3 is built from 16 residues. CDR1 and CDR2 from the germline V gene are MDHEN and SYDVKM. After removal of 4 bases from V and 3 bases from J, the junction contained 8 bases not matched to a gene. CDR3 DNA sequence: TGTGCCAGCAGTTCTCCCGGGACTAGCCCTACAGATACGCAGTATTTT. Amino acid sequence: CASSSPGTSPTDTQYF.

This clonotype was picked up many times. The rearrangement links TRBV6-2 or TRBV6-3 to TRBJ2-7; D is ambiguous. Germline V gene sequence: CDR1 MNHEY, CDR2 SVGEGT. V shed 6 bases and J shed 4 bases, with 10 bases lying between them. The CDR3 has 12 residues. The CDR3 DNA reads TGTGCCAGCAGCTACCCCTCATACGAGCAGTACGTC. Amino acid sequence: CASSYPSYEQYV.

Concerning this clonotype itself: A clone one base away is much larger, so this may be a read error. DNA for the CDR3: TGTGCCAGCCAGGCGCGCTCCTACGAGCAGTACGTC. This gives the protein CASQARSYEQYV. The chain carries TRBV2 and TRBJ2-7; no clear D gene. Germline V lookup: CDR1 SNHLY, CDR2 FYNNEI. The CDR3 is 12 residues long. Trimming removed 8 bases from V and 0 bases from J, with 8 bases in between.

In this sample, this clonotype turned up many times. The chain links TRBV28 to TRBJ1-5, with D possibly TRBD1 on 5 matching bases. Germline values: CDR1 MDHEN, CDR2 SYDVKM. Between the trimmed V and J ends, which lost 3 bases and 4 bases, there was a span of 10 bases. The CDR3 is 14 residues long. The chain's CDR3 is CASSFRGGNQPQHF. The CDR3, as DNA: TGTGCCAGCAGTTTTAGGGGAGGTAATCAGCCCCAGCATTTT.